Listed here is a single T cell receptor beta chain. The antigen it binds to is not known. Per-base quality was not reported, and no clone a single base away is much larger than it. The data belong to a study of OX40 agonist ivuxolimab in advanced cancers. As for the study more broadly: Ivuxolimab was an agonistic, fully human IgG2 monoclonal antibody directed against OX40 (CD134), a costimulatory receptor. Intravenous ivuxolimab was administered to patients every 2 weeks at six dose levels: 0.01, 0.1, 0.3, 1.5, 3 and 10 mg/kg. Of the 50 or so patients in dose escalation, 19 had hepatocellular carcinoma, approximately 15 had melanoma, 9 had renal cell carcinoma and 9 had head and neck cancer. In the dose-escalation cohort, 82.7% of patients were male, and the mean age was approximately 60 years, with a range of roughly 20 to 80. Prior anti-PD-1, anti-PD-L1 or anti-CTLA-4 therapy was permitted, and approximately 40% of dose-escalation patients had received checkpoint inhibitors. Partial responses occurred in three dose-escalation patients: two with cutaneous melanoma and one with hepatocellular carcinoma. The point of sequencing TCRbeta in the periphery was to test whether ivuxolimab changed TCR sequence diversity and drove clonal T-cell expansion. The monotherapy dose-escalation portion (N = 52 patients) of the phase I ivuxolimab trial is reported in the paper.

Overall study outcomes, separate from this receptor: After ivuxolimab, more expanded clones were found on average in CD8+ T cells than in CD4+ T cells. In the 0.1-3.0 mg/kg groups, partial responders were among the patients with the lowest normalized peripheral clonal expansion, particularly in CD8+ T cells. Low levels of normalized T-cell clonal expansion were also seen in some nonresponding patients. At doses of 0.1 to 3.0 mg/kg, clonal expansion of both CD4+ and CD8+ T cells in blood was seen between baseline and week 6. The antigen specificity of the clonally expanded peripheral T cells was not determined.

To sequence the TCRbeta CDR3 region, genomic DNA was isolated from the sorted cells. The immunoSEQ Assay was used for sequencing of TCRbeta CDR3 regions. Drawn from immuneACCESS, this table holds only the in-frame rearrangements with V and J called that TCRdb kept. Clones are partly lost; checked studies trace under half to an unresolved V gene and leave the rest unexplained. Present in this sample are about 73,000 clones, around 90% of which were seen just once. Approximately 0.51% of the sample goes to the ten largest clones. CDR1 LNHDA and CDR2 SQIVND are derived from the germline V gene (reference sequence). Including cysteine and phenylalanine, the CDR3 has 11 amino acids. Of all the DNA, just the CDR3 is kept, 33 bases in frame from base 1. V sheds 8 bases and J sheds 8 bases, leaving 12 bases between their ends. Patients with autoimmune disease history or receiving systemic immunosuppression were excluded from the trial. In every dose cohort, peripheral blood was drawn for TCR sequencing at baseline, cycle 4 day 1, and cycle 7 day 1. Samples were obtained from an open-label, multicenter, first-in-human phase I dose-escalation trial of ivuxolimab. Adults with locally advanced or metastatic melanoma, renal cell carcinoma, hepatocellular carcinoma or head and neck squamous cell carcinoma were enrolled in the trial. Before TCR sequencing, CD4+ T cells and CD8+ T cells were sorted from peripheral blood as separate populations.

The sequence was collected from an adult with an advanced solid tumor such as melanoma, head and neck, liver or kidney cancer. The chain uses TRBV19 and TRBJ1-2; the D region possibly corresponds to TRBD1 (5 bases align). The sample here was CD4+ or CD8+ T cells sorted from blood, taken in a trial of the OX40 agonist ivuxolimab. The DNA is TGTGCCAGTTTTGGGAGGGGCGGCTACACCTTC. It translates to CASFGRGGYTF.